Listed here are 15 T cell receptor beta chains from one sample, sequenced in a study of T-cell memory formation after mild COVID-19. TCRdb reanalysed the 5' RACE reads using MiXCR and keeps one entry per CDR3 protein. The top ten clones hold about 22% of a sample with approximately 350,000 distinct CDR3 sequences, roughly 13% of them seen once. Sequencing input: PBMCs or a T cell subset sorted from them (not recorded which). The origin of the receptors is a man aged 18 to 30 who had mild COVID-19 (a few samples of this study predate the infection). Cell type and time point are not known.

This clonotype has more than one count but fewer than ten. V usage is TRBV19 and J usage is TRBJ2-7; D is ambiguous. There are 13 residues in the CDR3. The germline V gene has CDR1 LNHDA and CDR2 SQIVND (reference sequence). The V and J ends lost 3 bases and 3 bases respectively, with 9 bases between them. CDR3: CASSINLGYEQYV. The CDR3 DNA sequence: TGTGCCAGTAGTATTAACCTAGGCTACGAGCAGTACGTC.

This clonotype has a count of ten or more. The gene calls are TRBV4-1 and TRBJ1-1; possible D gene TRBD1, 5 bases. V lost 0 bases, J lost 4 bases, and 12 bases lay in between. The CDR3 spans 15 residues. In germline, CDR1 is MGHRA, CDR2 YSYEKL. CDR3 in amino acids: CASSQDLGGGTEAFF. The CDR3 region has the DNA TGCGCCAGCAGCCAAGATTTGGGGGGAGGCACTGAAGCTTTCTTT.

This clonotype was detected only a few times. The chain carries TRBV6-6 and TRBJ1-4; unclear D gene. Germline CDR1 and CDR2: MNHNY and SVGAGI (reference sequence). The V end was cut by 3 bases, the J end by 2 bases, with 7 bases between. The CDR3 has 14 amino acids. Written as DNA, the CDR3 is TGTGCCAGCAGTTATACAACTACTAATGAAAAACTGTTTTTT. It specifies CASSYTTTNEKLFF.

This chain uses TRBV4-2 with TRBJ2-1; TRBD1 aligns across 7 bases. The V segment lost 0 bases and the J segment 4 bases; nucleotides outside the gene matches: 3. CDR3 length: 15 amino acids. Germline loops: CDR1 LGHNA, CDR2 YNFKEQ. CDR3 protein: CASSQDLQGYNEQFF. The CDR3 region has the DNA TGTGCCAGCAGCCAAGACCTACAGGGGTACAATGAGCAGTTCTTC.

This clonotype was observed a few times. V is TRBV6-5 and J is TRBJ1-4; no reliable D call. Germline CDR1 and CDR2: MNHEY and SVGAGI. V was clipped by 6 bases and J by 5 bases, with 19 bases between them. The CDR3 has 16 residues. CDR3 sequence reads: CASRPRFSSRNEKLFF. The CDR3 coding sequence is TGTGCCAGCAGACCCCGCTTTTCGAGCCGGAATGAAAAACTGTTTTTT.

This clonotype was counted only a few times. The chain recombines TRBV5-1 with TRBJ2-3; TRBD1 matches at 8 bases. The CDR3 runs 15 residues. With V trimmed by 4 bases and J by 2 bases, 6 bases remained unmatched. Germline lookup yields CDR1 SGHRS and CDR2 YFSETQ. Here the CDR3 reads CASSVGDRNTDTQYF. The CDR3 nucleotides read TGCGCCAGCAGCGTAGGGGACAGGAACACAGATACGCAGTATTTT.

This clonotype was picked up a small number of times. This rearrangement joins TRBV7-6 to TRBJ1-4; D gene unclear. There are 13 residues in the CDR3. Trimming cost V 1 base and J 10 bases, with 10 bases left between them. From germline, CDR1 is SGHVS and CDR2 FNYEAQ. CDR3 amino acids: CASSLDFGSKLFF. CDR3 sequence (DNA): TGTGCCAGCAGCTTAGACTTCGGGTCAAAACTGTTTTTT.

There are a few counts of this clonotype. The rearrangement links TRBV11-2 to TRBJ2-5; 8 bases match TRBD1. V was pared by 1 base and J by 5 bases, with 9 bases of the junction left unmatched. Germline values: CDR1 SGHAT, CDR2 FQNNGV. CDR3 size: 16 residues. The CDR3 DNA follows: TGTGCCAGCAGCTTAGGTTGGGCAGGGGGCCGGGAGACCCAGTACTTC. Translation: CASSLGWAGGRETQYF.

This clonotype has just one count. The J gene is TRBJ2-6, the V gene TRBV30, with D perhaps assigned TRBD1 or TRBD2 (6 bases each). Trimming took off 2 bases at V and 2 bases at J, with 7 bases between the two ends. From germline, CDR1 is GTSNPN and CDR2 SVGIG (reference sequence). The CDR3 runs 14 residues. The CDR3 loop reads CAWSRGAGANVLTF. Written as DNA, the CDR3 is TGTGCCTGGAGTAGGGGGGCTGGGGCCAACGTCCTGACTTTC.

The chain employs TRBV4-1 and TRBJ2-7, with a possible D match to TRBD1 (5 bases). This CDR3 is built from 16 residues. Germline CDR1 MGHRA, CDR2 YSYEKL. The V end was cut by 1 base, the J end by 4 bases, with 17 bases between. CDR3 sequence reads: CASSQVPGWEIYEQYV. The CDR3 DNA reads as TGCGCCAGCAGCCAAGTACCAGGGTGGGAAATTTACGAGCAGTACGTC.

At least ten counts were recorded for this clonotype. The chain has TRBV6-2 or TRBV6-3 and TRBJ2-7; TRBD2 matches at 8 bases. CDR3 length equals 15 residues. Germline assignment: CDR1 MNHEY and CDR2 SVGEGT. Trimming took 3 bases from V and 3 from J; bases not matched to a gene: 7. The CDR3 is CASSYNGGGLYEQYV. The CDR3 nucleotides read TGTGCCAGCAGTTATAACGGCGGGGGGCTCTACGAGCAGTACGTC.

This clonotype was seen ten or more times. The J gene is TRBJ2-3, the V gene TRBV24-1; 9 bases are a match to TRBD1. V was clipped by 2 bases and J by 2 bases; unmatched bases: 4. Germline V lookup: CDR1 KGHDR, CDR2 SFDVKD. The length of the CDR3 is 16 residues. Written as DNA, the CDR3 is TGTGCCACCAGTGATTGGGGACAGGGATACACAGATACGCAGTATTTT. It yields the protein CATSDWGQGYTDTQYF.

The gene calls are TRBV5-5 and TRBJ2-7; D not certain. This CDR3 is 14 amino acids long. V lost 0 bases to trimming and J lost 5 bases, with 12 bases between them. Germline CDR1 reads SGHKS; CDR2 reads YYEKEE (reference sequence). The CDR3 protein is CASSLDISWNEQYV. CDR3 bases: TGTGCCAGCAGCTTGGACATCTCTTGGAACGAGCAGTACGTC.

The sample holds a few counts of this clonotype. The CDR3 is CASSQGGALGQETQYF. In nucleotides, the CDR3 is TGCGCCAGCAGCCAAGGGGGCGCCTTAGGCCAAGAGACCCAGTACTTC. The chain is built from TRBV4-1 and TRBJ2-5, with a tentative D call TRBD1 (5 bases). The CDR3 runs to 16 residues. With 1 base removed from V and 1 base from J, the gap between germline ends came to 13 bases. Germline lookup yields CDR1 MGHRA and CDR2 YSYEKL.

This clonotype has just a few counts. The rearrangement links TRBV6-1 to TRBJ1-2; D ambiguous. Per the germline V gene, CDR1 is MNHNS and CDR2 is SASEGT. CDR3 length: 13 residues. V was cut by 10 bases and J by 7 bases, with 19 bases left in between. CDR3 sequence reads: CATSAPTVRGYTF. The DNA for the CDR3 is TGTGCCACCTCTGCCCCCACCGTCCGTGGCTACACCTTC.